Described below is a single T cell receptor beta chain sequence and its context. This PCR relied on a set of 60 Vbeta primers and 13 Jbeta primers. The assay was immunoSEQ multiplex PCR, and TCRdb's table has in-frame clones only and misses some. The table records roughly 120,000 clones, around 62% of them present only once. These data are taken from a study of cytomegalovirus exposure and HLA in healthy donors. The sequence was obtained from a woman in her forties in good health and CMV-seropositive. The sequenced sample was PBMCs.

CDR3 in DNA: TGTGCCAGCAGCTACGGACAGGGGATAACAGAGACCCAGTACTTC. This gives the protein CASSYGQGITETQYF. This chain links TRBV7-2 with TRBJ2-5; 9 nucleotides align to TRBD1. The CDR3 is 15 residues long. The germline gives CDR1 SGHTA, CDR2 FQGNSA. Trimming at V came to 4 bases and at J to 4 bases, leaving 7 bases not matched to a gene.